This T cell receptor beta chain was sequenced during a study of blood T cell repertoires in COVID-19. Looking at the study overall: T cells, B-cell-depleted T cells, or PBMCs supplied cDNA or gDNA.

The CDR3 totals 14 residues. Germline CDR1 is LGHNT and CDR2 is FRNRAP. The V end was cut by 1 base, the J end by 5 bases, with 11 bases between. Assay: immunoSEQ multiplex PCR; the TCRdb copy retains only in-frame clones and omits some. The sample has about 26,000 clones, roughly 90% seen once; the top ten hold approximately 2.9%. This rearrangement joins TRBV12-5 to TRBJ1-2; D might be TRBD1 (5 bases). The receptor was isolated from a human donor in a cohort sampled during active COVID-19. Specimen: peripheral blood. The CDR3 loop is CASGLGPQAYGYTF. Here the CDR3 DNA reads TGTGCTAGTGGTTTGGGTCCACAGGCGTATGGCTACACCTTC. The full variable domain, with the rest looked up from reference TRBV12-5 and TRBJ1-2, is DARVTQTPRHKVTEMGQEVTMRCQPILGHNTVFWYRQTMMQGLELLAYFRNRAPLDDSGMPKDRFSAEMPDATLATLKIQPSEPRDSAVYFCASGLGPQAYGYTFGSGTRLTVV.